The 26 T cell receptor beta chains below were found in one sample sequenced in a study of early T cells in non-severe SARS-CoV-2 infection. TCRdb called the 5' RACE reads again in MiXCR, with one record for every CDR3 protein. Here the sample spans more than 50,000 distinct CDR3 sequences, 14% to 15% being singletons. The sequencing here drew on whole blood, taken at baseline. Receptors were obtained from an adult who was a healthcare worker with PCR-confirmed SARS-CoV-2 infection or an uninfected control (not recorded which).

Ten or more counts support this clonotype. The genes are TRBV7-9 and TRBJ2-3; tentatively, D is TRBD1 or TRBD2 (5 bases each). This CDR3 spans 15 amino acids. The germline gives CDR1 SEHNR, CDR2 FQNEAQ (reference sequence). V lost 2 bases, J lost 4 bases, and 13 bases lay in between. The CDR3 DNA follows: TGTGCCAGCAGCTTATCCAACGGGGCGGCAGATACGCAGTATTTT. Its translation: CASSLSNGAADTQYF.

This clonotype was counted ten times or more. The chain recombines TRBV7-9 with TRBJ2-1; 8 positions match TRBD1. With 3 bases clipped from V and 5 bases from J, the junction kept 9 bases outside the gene matches. From germline, CDR1 is SEHNR and CDR2 FQNEAQ (reference sequence). The CDR3 is 16 residues long. CDR3 sequence reads: CASSFPGQAPHNEQFF. DNA for the CDR3: TGTGCCAGCAGCTTCCCGGGACAGGCCCCCCACAATGAGCAGTTCTTC.

There are a few counts of this clonotype. J is TRBJ1-2 and V is TRBV7-8; 7 bases are shared with TRBD1. Germline V gene data show CDR1 as SGHVS and CDR2 as FQNEAQ. The CDR3 is 15 residues long. V lost 4 bases to trimming and J lost 6 bases; unmatched junction nucleotides: 11. CDR3: CASSSPDRAVNGYTF. CDR3 coding DNA: TGTGCCAGCAGCTCACCCGACAGGGCGGTTAATGGCTACACCTTC.

This clonotype was observed a few times. The chain employs TRBV5-5 and TRBJ1-4; 7 bases match TRBD1. CDR3 size: 15 residues. Germline V CDR1 and CDR2: SGHKS, YYEKEE (reference sequence). Trimming at V came to 6 bases and at J to 4 bases, leaving 9 bases not matched to a gene. DNA of the CDR3: TGTGCCAGCAAGATGGGACAGACCGATAATGAAAAACTGTTTTTT. This codes for CASKMGQTDNEKLFF. Looking up the rest from reference TRBV5-5 and TRBJ1-4 gives the full variable domain: DAGVTQSPTHLIKTRGQQVTLRCSPISGHKSVSWYQQVLGQGPQFIFQYYEKEERGRGNFPDRFSARQFPNYSSELNVNALLLGDSALYLCASKMGQTDNEKLFFGSGTQLSVL.

This clonotype appeared many times. CDR3 protein: CASNPRRLSYGYTF. The CDR3 nucleotides are TGTGCCAGTAATCCCAGGCGACTATCCTATGGCTACACCTTC. The chain combines TRBV28 with TRBJ1-2; D not resolved. The CDR3 covers 14 residues. Germline CDR1 and CDR2: MDHEN and SYDVKM. With 9 bases removed from V and 4 bases from J, the gap between germline ends came to 18 bases.

This chain uses TRBV5-5 with TRBJ1-1; no reliable D call. The CDR3 covers 13 residues. The germline CDR1 and CDR2 sequences are SGHKS and YYEKEE (reference sequence). The ends were cut back, 1 base at V and 7 bases at J, with 11 bases in the middle. This CDR3 is CASSLKGYGEAFF. CDR3 DNA sequence: TGTGCCAGCAGCTTGAAGGGCTACGGTGAAGCTTTCTTT.

The rearrangement joins TRBV7-8 to TRBJ2-1, with 8 bases identical to TRBD1. This CDR3 has 14 residues. Germline-derived CDR1 and CDR2 are SGHVS and FQNEAQ. The V gene end was trimmed by 1 base and the J gene end by 9 bases; junction bases not matched to a gene: 5. CDR3 in DNA: TGTGCCAGCAGCTTAGAGGACAGGGAAGGTGAGCAGTTCTTC. It is translated as CASSLEDREGEQFF.

The sample holds many counts of this clonotype. J is TRBJ2-7 and V is TRBV28; TRBD1 agrees at 7 bases. In germline, CDR1 is MDHEN, CDR2 SYDVKM. V lost 2 bases and J lost 5; bases outside the gene matches: 9. CDR3 size: 15 residues. This chain's CDR3 is CASSLPLTGWNEQYF. The CDR3 DNA reads as TGTGCCAGCAGTTTACCTTTGACAGGGTGGAACGAGCAGTACTTC.

This chain links TRBV18 with TRBJ2-1, with no clear D. The CDR3 runs 15 residues. The V and J ends lost 3 bases and 8 bases respectively, with 17 bases between them. Germline V gives CDR1 KGHSH, CDR2 LQKENI. The CDR3 loop reads CASSPGKGVVDEQFF. CDR3 in DNA: TGTGCCAGCTCACCCGGAAAGGGTGTCGTGGATGAGCAGTTCTTC.

This clonotype was seen only a few times. V usage is TRBV5-5 and J usage is TRBJ1-1; no reliable D call. The CDR3 sequence is 16 residues long. V was clipped by 1 base and J by 4 bases, with 17 bases between them. Germline values: CDR1 SGHKS, CDR2 YYEKEE (reference sequence). CDR3 loop: CASSLQQIKMGTEAFF. Written as DNA, the CDR3 is TGTGCCAGCAGCTTGCAACAGATTAAGATGGGCACTGAAGCTTTCTTT.

The chain links TRBV11-3 to TRBJ2-7; tentatively, D is TRBD1 or TRBD2 (5 bases each). The germline V gene has CDR1 SGHNT and CDR2 YENEEA. The CDR3 sequence is 14 residues long. The V and J ends lost 1 base and 5 bases respectively, with 12 bases between them. The CDR3 DNA reads as TGTGCCAGCAGCTTAGGTGGGGACGCTGACGAGCAGTACTTC. This translates into CASSLGGDADEQYF.

This clonotype has a count of ten or more. The chain employs TRBV20-1 and TRBJ2-1; 13 bases map to TRBD2. The CDR3 has 19 amino acids. Trimming took 1 base from V and 2 from J; bases not matched to a gene: 11. Germline CDR1 DFQATT, CDR2 SNEGSKA (reference sequence). CDR3 sequence (DNA): TGCAGTGCTAGAGTCAGGACTAGCGGGAGTGGACCCACCTACAATGAGCAGTTCTTC. Translating gives CSARVRTSGSGPTYNEQFF.

This clonotype was detected many times. V is TRBV30 and J is TRBJ1-1, with D uncertain. CDR1 GTSNPN and CDR2 SVGIG come from the germline V gene (reference sequence). This CDR3 has 15 residues. V was pared by 8 bases and J by 1 base, with 20 bases between. The CDR3 DNA follows: TGTGCCAGACGGTTGACCTCACTGGGGAACACTGAAGCTTTCTTT. It codes for CARRLTSLGNTEAFF.

This clonotype was counted at least ten times. The chain joins TRBV12-3 or TRBV12-4 to TRBJ2-3; D possibly corresponds to TRBD1 (6 bases). Trimming removed 1 base at V and 2 bases at J, with 10 bases between. The CDR3 length is 15 residues. CDR3 protein: CASSLGGHHTDTQYF. As DNA, the CDR3 is TGTGCCAGCAGTTTAGGGGGACACCACACAGATACGCAGTATTTT.

In its sample, this clonotype was seen once. Relative to the germline gene, one junction end is altered; a read error may explain this. CDR3 sequence reads: CTSSQEPGSYEQYF. Here the CDR3 DNA reads TGCACCAGCAGCCAAGAACCAGGATCCTACGAGCAGTACTTC. The chain has TRBV4-1 and TRBJ2-7; D not certain. The CDR3 extends over 14 amino acids. In germline, CDR1 is MGHRA, CDR2 YSYEKL.

The chain recombines TRBV2 with TRBJ1-1; D is uncertain. The CDR3 is made up of 15 amino acids. Germline CDR1 SNHLY, CDR2 FYNNEI. With 5 bases removed from V and 0 bases from J, the gap between germline ends came to 13 bases. CDR3 coding DNA: TGTGCCAGCAGTCCCTTAGGATCCTTGAACACTGAAGCTTTCTTT. Translated: CASSPLGSLNTEAFF.

This clonotype showed up many times. V and J are TRBV7-8 and TRBJ1-2; possibly TRBD1 for D (6 bases). V shed 5 bases and J shed 0 bases, with 19 bases lying between them. This CDR3 spans 17 amino acids. CDR1 and CDR2 from the germline V gene are SGHVS and FQNEAQ. DNA of the CDR3: TGTGCCAGCAGCATCGGCCCCAGGGGACAAGCTAACTATGGCTACACCTTC. The encoded protein is CASSIGPRGQANYGYTF.

The genes are TRBV11-3 and TRBJ2-3, with a possible D match to TRBD2 (6 bases). The CDR3 sequence is 14 residues long. V was shortened by 1 base and J by 3 bases, with 8 bases between the two germline ends. The germline CDR1 and CDR2 sequences are SGHNT and YENEEA. The CDR3 is CASSLGLVTDTQYF. In nucleotides, the CDR3 is TGTGCCAGCAGCTTAGGACTAGTTACAGATACGCAGTATTTT.

This clonotype appeared a few times. The chain carries TRBV29-1 and TRBJ2-4; 12 bases map to TRBD2. V lost 7 bases, J lost 4 bases, and 14 bases stayed unmatched. CDR1 and CDR2 (germline): SQVTM, ANQGSEA. This CDR3 has 17 amino acids. The CDR3 bases are TGCAGCGCCACCCCTACTAGCGGGAGGACAGTAAAAAACATTCAGTACTTC. As protein: CSATPTSGRTVKNIQYF. Using reference TRBV29-1 and TRBJ2-4 for the parts outside the CDR3, the full variable domain is SAVISQKPSRDICQRGTSLTIQCQVDSQVTMMFWYRQQPGQSLTLIATANQGSEATYESGFVIDKFPISRPNLTFSTLTVSNMSPEDSSIYLCSATPTSGRTVKNIQYFGAGTRLSVL.

The chain has TRBV4-1 and TRBJ2-7; a possible D gene is TRBD2 (5 bases). V was cut by 4 bases and J by 3 bases, with 13 bases left in between. Germline CDR1 MGHRA, CDR2 YSYEKL. The CDR3 has 14 residues. CDR3 residues: CASSPERDYYEQYF. The CDR3 nucleotides are TGCGCCAGCAGCCCCGAGAGGGATTACTACGAGCAGTACTTC.

A few counts support this clonotype. V is TRBV20-1 and J is TRBJ2-4; TRBD2 agrees at 9 bases. With V trimmed by 3 bases and J by 1 base, 7 bases remained unmatched. The CDR3 sequence is 16 residues long. Germline CDR1 DFQATT, CDR2 SNEGSKA (reference sequence). The CDR3: CSARSSGNGAKNIQYF. DNA of the CDR3: TGCAGTGCTAGGTCTAGCGGGAATGGGGCCAAAAACATTCAGTACTTC.

The V call is TRBV7-9, the J call TRBJ1-1; D ambiguous. Per germline, CDR1 SEHNR and CDR2 FQNEAQ (reference sequence). The CDR3 has 10 residues. Trimming stripped 10 bases from V and 6 bases from J, with 9 bases between. CDR3 sequence reads: CATGPAEAFF. The CDR3 bases are TGTGCCACAGGACCTGCTGAAGCTTTCTTT. Drawing the rest from reference TRBV7-9 and TRBJ1-1, the complete variable domain is DTGVSQNPRHKITKRGQNVTFRCDPISEHNRLYWYRQTLGQGPEFLTYFQNEAQLEKSRLLSDRFSAERPKGSFSTLEIQRTEQGDSAMYLCATGPAEAFFGQGTRLTVV.

This rearrangement joins TRBV4-2 to TRBJ1-2; TRBD1 matches 7 bases. J gave up 1 base and V 0 bases, and 5 bases lay outside the gene matches. Germline V gene data show CDR1 as LGHNA and CDR2 as YNFKEQ. This CDR3 spans 16 amino acids. Written as DNA, the CDR3 is TGTGCCAGCAGCCAAGATCGGGCAGGGGGTAACTATGGCTACACCTTC. Amino acid sequence: CASSQDRAGGNYGYTF.

This clonotype turned up a few times. This chain connects TRBV2 to TRBJ1-1, with 8 bases aligning to TRBD1. This CDR3 contains 13 residues. Germline CDR1 and CDR2: SNHLY and FYNNEI. V lost 1 base, J lost 10 bases, and 5 bases stayed unmatched. The CDR3 loop is CASSEGTGRVAFF. The CDR3 coding sequence is TGTGCCAGCAGTGAAGGGACAGGGAGGGTAGCTTTCTTT.

This clonotype was counted only a few times. The chain recombines TRBV27 with TRBJ1-2; D gene unclear. The CDR3 sequence is 14 residues long. Germline values: CDR1 MNHEY, CDR2 SMNVEV (reference sequence). V lost 2 bases and J 4 bases, leaving 11 bases between the germline ends. The CDR3: CASSLGGIPYGYTF. The CDR3 DNA reads as TGTGCCAGCAGTTTAGGCGGGATCCCCTATGGCTACACCTTC.

DNA of the CDR3: TGTGCCAGCACCCCCCTGACTAGCGGGTACGAGCAGTACTTC. Translated: CASTPLTSGYEQYF. The V gene is TRBV5-6, the J gene TRBJ2-7, with 10 bases lining up with TRBD2. Germline V gene sequence: CDR1 SGHDT, CDR2 YYEEEE. This CDR3 has 14 amino acids. V trimming: 6 bases; J trimming: 4 bases; junction bases outside the gene matches: 7.